Listed below are T cell receptor beta chains from one sample, sequenced in a study of blood T cell repertoires in COVID-19. The method was immunoSEQ multiplex PCR; TCRdb's version includes in-frame clones alone and lacks a portion of them. The sample yields roughly 300,000 clones, approximately 89% seen once. Sequenced: peripheral blood. All receptors derive from a woman in her 30s with COVID-19, enrolled during active disease. The CDR3 runs from the conserved cysteine through the conserved F or W. The D gene is left open where the match is weak. Some rows have no size entry. The others give once, few or many, or a class for an expanded clone.

d_gene,abundance,j_gene,v_gene,CDR3nt,CDR3aa
-,-,TRBJ1-1,TRBV27,TGTGCCAGCAGTTTATCGGGAGGGGCAGCCAGGGCTTTCTTT,CASSLSGGAARAFF
TRBD1,-,TRBJ1-2,TRBV7-2,TGTGCCAGCAGCTTAGGGGGACAGGGGGGTGGCTACACCTTC,CASSLGGQGGGYTF
-,-,TRBJ1-5,TRBV18,TGTGCCAGCTCACTAGAGGAGGGTAGTGGCAATCAGCCCCAGCATTTT,CASSLEEGSGNQPQHF
TRBD1,-,TRBJ1-2,TRBV10-3,TGTGCCATCAGTGAGACCTACCAGGGACAGCCTCCTGGCTACACCTTC,CAISETYQGQPPGYTF
TRBD1,-,TRBJ1-1,TRBV27,TGTGCCAGCAGTCCCACGACAGGGGCTCACACTGAAGCTTTCTTT,CASSPTTGAHTEAFF
-,-,TRBJ2-1,TRBV7-8,TGTGCCAGTAGGTCCAGCGGAGATAAATACAATGAGCAGTTCTTC,CASRSSGDKYNEQFF
TRBD2,-,TRBJ2-1,TRBV27,TGTGCCAGCAGTCACGGACTAGTCGGTGAGCAGTTCTTC,CASSHGLVGEQFF
TRBD1,once,TRBJ1-4,TRBV7-9,TGTGCCAGCAGCTACTACCTGGGACAGGGCAGCGAAAAACTGTTTTTT,CASSYYLGQGSEKLFF
TRBD1,-,TRBJ1-3,TRBV6-5,TGTGCCAGCACCCGGGACAGGGAGTCTGGAAACACCATATATTTT,CASTRDRESGNTIYF
TRBD1,-,TRBJ1-1,TRBV19,TGTGCCAGTAGTCCAGGCCGGGACAGGGTAACTGAAGCTTTCTTT,CASSPGRDRVTEAFF
TRBD1,few,TRBJ1-1,TRBV15,TGTGCCACCAGCAGCCCACAGGGGATGAACACTGAAGCTTTCTTT,CATSSPQGMNTEAFF
TRBD1,-,TRBJ2-7,TRBV19,TGTGCCAGTAGTATAAGGAGACAGGGGGTGACCTACGAGCAGTACTTC,CASSIRRQGVTYEQYF
TRBD1,-,TRBJ2-1,TRBV25-1,TGTGCCAGCAGTGGGAATACAGGGGACTACAATGAGCAGTTCTTC,CASSGNTGDYNEQFF
-,once,TRBJ1-1,TRBV5-1,TGCGCCAGCAGCTTGGGGGTTACTGGGCCTGAAGCTTTCTTT,CASSLGVTGPEAFF
-,-,TRBJ2-2,TRBV14,TGTGCCAGCAGCCAACAGGTGACCGGGGAGCTGTTTTTT,CASSQQVTGELFF
-,-,TRBJ1-1,TRBV30,TGTGCCTGGGTTGGACAGTCGAACACTGAAGCTTTCTTT,CAWVGQSNTEAFF
TRBD1,-,TRBJ1-5,TRBV27,TGTGCCAGCTCGGGACAGGGGCTCAATCAGCCCCAGCATTTT,CASSGQGLNQPQHF
-,-,TRBJ2-7,TRBV27,TGTGCCAGCAGTGGGCCGGGACTGGACTCCTACGAGCAGTACTTC,CASSGPGLDSYEQYF
TRBD2,-,TRBJ2-1,TRBV7-9,TGTGCCAGCAGCTTTGGAGCGGGAGGGCTTGGTGATGAGCAGTTCTTC,CASSFGAGGLGDEQFF
-,-,TRBJ2-1,TRBV20-1,TGCAGTGCTAGTAAAAGCGAGCAGTTCTTC,CSASKSEQFF
-,-,TRBJ1-5,TRBV24-1,TGTGCCACCAGTGACCCGCTAATTTTTGCAGGGGGCAATCAGCCCCAGCATTTT,CATSDPLIFAGGNQPQHF
TRBD1,-,TRBJ1-5,TRBV19,TGTGCCAGTAGTACCATTTCAGGGGGCGGGAGCAATCAGCCCCAGCATTTT,CASSTISGGGSNQPQHF
-,-,TRBJ1-2,TRBV7-9,TGTGCCAGCAGCTGGGGGACTGAAAACTATGGCTACACCTTC,CASSWGTENYGYTF
-,-,TRBJ1-5,TRBV19,TGTGCCAGTAGGGATCCGGGACGGGGGAACAATCAGCCCCAGCATTTT,CASRDPGRGNNQPQHF
TRBD1,-,TRBJ1-4,TRBV28,TGTGCCAGCAGTTCCGGGGACAGGGGTTTTGAAAAACTGTTTTTT,CASSSGDRGFEKLFF
TRBD2,-,TRBJ2-1,TRBV30,TGTGCCTGGACCGGGACTAGCGGTTACAATGAGCAGTTCTTC,CAWTGTSGYNEQFF
-,-,TRBJ1-3,TRBV12-5,TGTGCTAGTGGTTTGGGGCACGGAGAGAGTGGAAACACCATATATTTT,CASGLGHGESGNTIYF
TRBD1,-,TRBJ1-2,TRBV2,TGTGCCAGCAGCCCCACAGGGGCGGGGTATGGCTACACCTTC,CASSPTGAGYGYTF
-,-,TRBJ2-7,TRBV29-1,TGCAGCGCCGCTGCGTTGAGTCCGGGGGACGAGCAGTACTTC,CSAAALSPGDEQYF
TRBD2,-,TRBJ2-5,TRBV10-3,TGTGCCATCAGTGAGTCTCTAGCGGAAGAGACCCAGTACTTC,CAISESLAEETQYF
-,once,TRBJ2-2,TRBV29-1,TGCAGCGTTTTTCCAGGGCCCACCGGGGAGCTGTTTTTT,CSVFPGPTGELFF
-,-,TRBJ2-1,TRBV6-5,TGTGCCAGCATCCAGAGCGGGACAGGACGCAATGAGCAGTTCTTC,CASIQSGTGRNEQFF
-,once,TRBJ1-3,TRBV3-1/TRBV3-2,TGTGCCAGCAGCCAAGATCGACGCAGGAACTCTGGAAACACCATATATTTT,CASSQDRRRNSGNTIYF
-,-,TRBJ1-3,TRBV30,TGTGCCTGGAGTGTACGGGGGGCTGGAAACACCATATATTTT,CAWSVRGAGNTIYF
-,-,TRBJ1-6,TRBV27,TGTGCCAGCAGTTTCCGGGACACAGAAACCCTCCACTTT,CASSFRDTETLHF
-,-,TRBJ1-5,TRBV19,TGTGCCAGTAGTAACAGGAATAGCAATCAGCCCCAGCATTTT,CASSNRNSNQPQHF
TRBD2,-,TRBJ2-2,TRBV10-2,TGCGCCAGCAGCGCCGTGGGAAGCGGGAGTGTTGGGGAGCTGTTTTTT,CASSAVGSGSVGELFF
-,-,TRBJ1-1,TRBV12-3/TRBV12-4,TGTGCCAGCAGAGGACAGAGTGAAGCTTTCTTT,CASRGQSEAFF
-,-,TRBJ1-5,TRBV7-9,TGTGCCAGCAGCCTCGAGATTAGCAATCAGCCCCAGCATTTT,CASSLEISNQPQHF
-,-,TRBJ2-5,TRBV7-9,TGTGCCAGCAGCTTATCCCTCGCGGAGACCCAGTACTTC,CASSLSLAETQYF
-,-,TRBJ1-6,TRBV5-6,TGTGCCAGCAGCTTGAGCAGGTCGGATTCACCCCTCCACTTT,CASSLSRSDSPLHF